This T cell receptor (beta chain) was found in a study of blood T cell repertoires in COVID-19. Trimming removed 6 bases at V and 0 bases at J, with 21 bases between. This CDR3 region has 18 residues. Germline-derived CDR1 and CDR2 are LNHDA and SQIVND (reference sequence). Sequencing used immunoSEQ multiplex PCR; TCRdb keeps in-frame clones, though not all of them. The sample lists approximately 230,000 clones; 70% to 90% were seen once. This clone was detected a few times. The source is a middle-aged woman who had recovered from COVID-19. The J gene is TRBJ2-1, the V gene TRBV19; the D gene is possibly TRBD2 (7 bases). Source material: peripheral blood. CDR3 sequence reads: CASSPWGLAASSYNEQFF. In DNA, the CDR3 is TGTGCCAGTAGCCCGTGGGGGCTAGCGGCCAGCTCCTACAATGAGCAGTTCTTC.